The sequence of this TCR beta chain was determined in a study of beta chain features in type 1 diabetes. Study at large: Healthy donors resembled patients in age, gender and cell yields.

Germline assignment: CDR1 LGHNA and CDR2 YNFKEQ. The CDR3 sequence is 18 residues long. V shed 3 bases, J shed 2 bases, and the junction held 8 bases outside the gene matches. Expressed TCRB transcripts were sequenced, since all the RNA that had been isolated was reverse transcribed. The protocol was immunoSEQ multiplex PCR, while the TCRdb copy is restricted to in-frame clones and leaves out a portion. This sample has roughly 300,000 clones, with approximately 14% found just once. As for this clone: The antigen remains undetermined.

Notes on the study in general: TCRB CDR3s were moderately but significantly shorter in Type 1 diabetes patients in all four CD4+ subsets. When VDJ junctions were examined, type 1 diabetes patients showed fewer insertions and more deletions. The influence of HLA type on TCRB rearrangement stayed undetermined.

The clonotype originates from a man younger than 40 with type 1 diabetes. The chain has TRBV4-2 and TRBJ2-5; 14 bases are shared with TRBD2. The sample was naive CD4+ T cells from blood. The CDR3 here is CASSQQTSGRAGQETQYF. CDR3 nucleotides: TGTGCCAGCAGCCAGCAGACTAGCGGGAGGGCCGGTCAAGAGACCCAGTACTTC.